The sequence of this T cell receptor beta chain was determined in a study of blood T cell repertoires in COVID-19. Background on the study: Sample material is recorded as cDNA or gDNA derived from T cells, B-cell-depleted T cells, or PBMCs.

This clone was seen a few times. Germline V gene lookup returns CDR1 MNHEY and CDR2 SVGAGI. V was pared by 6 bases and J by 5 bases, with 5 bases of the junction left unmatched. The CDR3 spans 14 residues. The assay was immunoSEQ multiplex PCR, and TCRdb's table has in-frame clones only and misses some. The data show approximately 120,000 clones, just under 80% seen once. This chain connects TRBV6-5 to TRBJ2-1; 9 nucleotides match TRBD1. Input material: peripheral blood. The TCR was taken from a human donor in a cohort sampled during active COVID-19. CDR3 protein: CASRRTGANNEQFF. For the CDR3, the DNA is TGTGCCAGCAGAAGGACAGGGGCCAACAATGAGCAGTTCTTC.